The rows below give T cell receptor beta chains drawn from one sample of a study of blood T cell repertoires in COVID-19. Clones were read by immunoSEQ multiplex PCR, and TCRdb kept only the in-frame ones, dropping some. The sample consists of 200,000 to 300,000 clones, roughly 86% of them appearing once. Material for sequencing was peripheral blood. The receptors originated from a woman in her sixties or seventies who had recovered from COVID-19. CDR3s include the opening cysteine and the closing phenylalanine or tryptophan. Fields, in order: V gene, D gene, clone size, J gene, CDR3 protein, CDR3 DNA. The D gene is left open where the match is weak. Rows give clone size only sometimes, using once, few, many, or a class for an expanded clone.

V gene: TRBV19; D gene: -; clone size: -; J gene: TRBJ2-1; CDR3 protein: CASSIWRGTSYNEQFF; CDR3 DNA: TGTGCCAGTAGTATTTGGCGCGGCACGTCCTACAATGAGCAGTTCTTC
V gene: TRBV7-9; D gene: -; clone size: -; J gene: TRBJ1-6; CDR3 protein: CASSFNGGNNSPLHF; CDR3 DNA: TGTGCCAGCAGTTTTAACGGAGGGAATAATTCACCCCTCCACTTT
V gene: TRBV7-8; D gene: -; clone size: -; J gene: TRBJ2-1; CDR3 protein: CASSLLRGSYNEQFF; CDR3 DNA: TGTGCCAGCAGCTTACTTCGGGGCTCCTACAATGAGCAGTTCTTC
V gene: TRBV3-1/TRBV3-2; D gene: TRBD1; clone size: -; J gene: TRBJ2-7; CDR3 protein: CASSQQGQGSYEQYF; CDR3 DNA: TGTGCCAGCAGCCAGCAAGGACAGGGCTCCTACGAGCAGTACTTC
V gene: TRBV15; D gene: TRBD2; clone size: -; J gene: TRBJ2-7; CDR3 protein: CATSRPPRASGGPYEQYF; CDR3 DNA: TGTGCCACCAGCAGACCTCCGAGGGCTAGCGGGGGGCCCTACGAGCAGTACTTC
V gene: TRBV16; D gene: TRBD1; clone size: -; J gene: TRBJ1-2; CDR3 protein: CASSPRVPGQGHYGYTF; CDR3 DNA: TGTGCCAGCAGCCCACGAGTCCCCGGACAGGGACACTATGGCTACACCTTC
V gene: TRBV6-5; D gene: TRBD1; clone size: -; J gene: TRBJ1-2; CDR3 protein: CASSPDRDYGYTF; CDR3 DNA: TGTGCCAGCAGTCCTGACAGGGACTATGGCTACACCTTC
V gene: TRBV27; D gene: -; clone size: -; J gene: TRBJ1-1; CDR3 protein: CASSPRGPAEAFF; CDR3 DNA: TGTGCCAGCAGTCCGCGTGGGCCGGCTGAAGCTTTCTTT
V gene: TRBV4-1; D gene: -; clone size: -; J gene: TRBJ2-7; CDR3 protein: CASSQEGGTGISYEQYF; CDR3 DNA: TGCGCCAGCAGCCAAGAAGGAGGGACGGGAATCTCCTACGAGCAGTACTTC
V gene: TRBV18; D gene: -; clone size: -; J gene: TRBJ2-7; CDR3 protein: CASSPSRGSYEQYF; CDR3 DNA: TGTGCCAGCTCACCTTCCAGGGGTTCCTACGAGCAGTACTTC
V gene: TRBV5-4; D gene: -; clone size: -; J gene: TRBJ2-5; CDR3 protein: CASSIGQQETQYF; CDR3 DNA: TGTGCCAGCAGCATAGGACAGCAAGAGACCCAGTACTTC
V gene: TRBV9; D gene: -; clone size: -; J gene: TRBJ2-3; CDR3 protein: CASRVGLDTDTQYF; CDR3 DNA: TGTGCCAGCAGAGTAGGGTTAGACACAGATACGCAGTATTTT
V gene: TRBV5-1; D gene: -; clone size: -; J gene: TRBJ1-3; CDR3 protein: CASSLEGRGNTIYF; CDR3 DNA: TGCGCCAGCAGCTTGGAAGGGAGGGGTAACACCATATATTTT
V gene: TRBV15; D gene: -; clone size: -; J gene: TRBJ2-1; CDR3 protein: CATSRDSQGYEQFF; CDR3 DNA: TGTGCCACCAGCAGAGATAGCCAGGGCTATGAGCAGTTCTTC
V gene: TRBV7-2; D gene: -; clone size: -; J gene: TRBJ2-3; CDR3 protein: CASSRMQGTDTQYF; CDR3 DNA: TGTGCCAGCAGCCGCATGCAGGGCACAGATACGCAGTATTTT
V gene: TRBV7-8; D gene: -; clone size: once; J gene: TRBJ1-1; CDR3 protein: CASSLKGGAEAFF; CDR3 DNA: TGTGCCAGCAGCTTGAAGGGGGGGGCTGAAGCTTTCTTT
V gene: TRBV27; D gene: TRBD1; clone size: -; J gene: TRBJ1-1; CDR3 protein: CASWPTRDRGFGDEAFF; CDR3 DNA: TGTGCCAGCTGGCCTACACGGGACAGGGGATTCGGGGATGAAGCTTTCTTT